The 12 T cell receptor beta chains reported below all come from one sample, sequenced in a study of high-grade serous ovarian cancer treatment subgroups (dated by TCRdb to the early 2020s). Tumor samples were obtained before definitive surgery or chemotherapy. The method was the immunoSEQ multiplex PCR assay. As stored in TCRdb, this immuneACCESS dataset retains in-frame rearrangements with V and J assigned. A fraction of the clones does not appear; measured against another copy, unresolved V genes explain less than half of the discrepancy, and the remainder lacks a known reason. The sample table records roughly 2,000 clones; under 85% of these occur just once. The leading ten clones occupy 9.1% of the sample. Material: tumor tissue. Receptors were obtained from a human donor with high-grade serous ovarian cancer.

J is TRBJ2-5 and V is TRBV29-1, with 10 bases that match TRBD2. V gave up 4 bases and J gave up 0 bases; unmatched junction bases: 2. This CDR3 comprises 14 residues. Germline CDR1 SQVTM, CDR2 ANQGSEA. The chain's CDR3 is CSVVTSGNQETQYF. The DNA for the CDR3 is TGCAGCGTTGTAACTAGCGGGAACCAAGAGACCCAGTACTTC.

The CDR3 DNA reads TGTGCCAGCAGTCCCTCCCCCTACAATGAGCAGTTCTTC. Translating gives CASSPSPYNEQFF. The chain is built from TRBV25-1 and TRBJ2-1; D not certain. CDR1 is MGHDK and CDR2 is SYGVNS in the germline V gene. The CDR3 spans 13 residues. Trimming stripped 5 bases from V and 2 bases from J, with 7 bases between.

This rearrangement joins TRBV7-8 to TRBJ2-7; D gene unclear. V lost 2 bases to trimming and J lost 0 bases, with 8 bases between them. This CDR3 comprises 14 residues. The germline V gene has CDR1 SGHVS and CDR2 FQNEAQ. The CDR3 spells CASSLLLSSYEQYF. In DNA form, the CDR3 reads TGTGCCAGCAGCTTACTCTTAAGCTCCTACGAGCAGTACTTC.

The chain uses TRBV27 and TRBJ2-7; D unclear. V was pared by 2 bases and J by 9 bases, with 17 bases between. The CDR3 length is 14 residues. Germline assignment: CDR1 MNHEY and CDR2 SMNVEV (reference sequence). In nucleotides, the CDR3 is TGTGCCAGCAGTTTAGCTCCGTCCGGCTCGGGGCAGTACTTC. Protein: CASSLAPSGSGQYF.

The genes are TRBV30 and TRBJ2-7, with TRBD1 as a possible D gene (5 bases). Trimming cost V 2 bases and J 6 bases, with 14 bases left between them. Germline CDR1 GTSNPN, CDR2 SVGIG (reference sequence). This CDR3 spans 13 amino acids. The CDR3 DNA follows: TGTGCCTGGAGTAAGGGGCTCCTCCGCGAGCAGTACTTC. This gives the protein CAWSKGLLREQYF.

The chain links TRBV11-2 to TRBJ2-3; D call uncertain. In germline, CDR1 is SGHAT, CDR2 FQNNGV. The length of the CDR3 is 13 residues. Trimming removed 3 bases from V and 5 bases from J, with 9 bases in between. CDR3 DNA sequence: TGTGCCAGCAGCTTCCCAGGTGAAGATACGCAGTATTTT. Amino acids: CASSFPGEDTQYF.

By sample share, this clone is large. The chain combines TRBV29-1 with TRBJ2-3; possibly TRBD1 for D (5 bases). Germline V CDR1 and CDR2: SQVTM, ANQGSEA. Trimming shortened V by 4 bases and J by 4 bases, and 24 bases separated the two germline ends. CDR3 length: 17 residues. In DNA form, the CDR3 reads TGCAGCGTTGGTATGCAGGGAAGTCTCTACCGGCCAGATACGCAGTATTTT. As protein: CSVGMQGSLYRPDTQYF.

This clone was seen more than once but under ten times. The chain has TRBV7-8 and TRBJ1-1, with D possibly being TRBD1 (5 bases). Germline CDR1 is SGHVS and CDR2 is FQNEAQ. The CDR3 is 12 residues long. V was cut by 4 bases and J by 5 bases, with 8 bases left in between. Here the CDR3 DNA reads TGTGCCAGCAGCTGGGGGGGAACTGAAGCTTTCTTT. Its translation is CASSWGGTEAFF.

This clone occurred a few times. The chain links TRBV21-1 to TRBJ2-6; TRBD1 was called by the table and not checked on the DNA. TRBV21-1 is deemed a pseudogene. CDR3 length: 19 amino acids. The CDR3 nucleotides read TGTGCCAGATCCAGGGACATCTTGCATCCTTCCTCTGGGGCCAACGTCCTGACTTTC. Amino acid sequence: CARSRDILHPSSGANVLTF.

The chain combines TRBV11-2 with TRBJ2-7, with 9 bases aligning to TRBD2. Trimming removed 5 bases from V and 4 bases from J; junction bases left unmatched: 12. The CDR3 sequence is 16 residues long. Germline V gene data show CDR1 as SGHAT and CDR2 as FQNNGV. This CDR3 reads CASSEPRGSGSYEQYF. In DNA form, the CDR3 reads TGTGCCAGCAGCGAACCTAGGGGTAGCGGGAGTTACGAGCAGTACTTC.

V usage is TRBV19 and J usage is TRBJ2-5; no reliable D call. The length of the CDR3 is 13 residues. CDR1 and CDR2 from the germline V gene are LNHDA and SQIVND (reference sequence). The V and J ends lost 7 bases and 5 bases respectively, with 14 bases between them. Here the CDR3 DNA reads TGTGCCAGTACGCCTTCAGGAACGGAGACCCAGTACTTC. As protein: CASTPSGTETQYF. The whole variable domain, filled in from reference TRBV19 and TRBJ2-5, reads DGGITQSPKYLFRKEGQNVTLSCEQNLNHDAMYWYRQDPGQGLRLIYYSQIVNDFQKGDIAEGYSVSREKKESFPLTVTSAQKNPTAFYLCASTPSGTETQYFGPGTRLLVL.

The V gene is TRBV7-2, the J gene TRBJ2-5; the match to TRBD1 covers 8 bases. The length of the CDR3 is 14 residues. From germline, CDR1 is SGHTA and CDR2 FQGNSA. J lost 5 bases, V lost 1 base, and 3 bases had no gene match. The chain's CDR3 is CASSLGTGRETQYF. The CDR3 DNA follows: TGTGCCAGCAGCTTAGGGACAGGGAGGGAGACCCAGTACTTC.